These T cell receptor beta chains were read from a single sample in a study of T cell changes during pregnancy in multiple sclerosis. TCRdb's copy holds only in-frame clones and misses some; the assay was immunoSEQ multiplex PCR. The table has 35,000 to 50,000 clones, 90% to 95% seen once; the top ten hold roughly 7.2%. The source material was CD8+ T cells from peripheral blood mononuclear cells, sampled in the third trimester of pregnancy. The receptors originated from a female donor with multiple sclerosis, enrolled in a pregnancy study. The CDR3 runs from the conserved cysteine through the conserved F or W. Each record gives: CDR3 protein, J gene, V gene.

CASSQDGQRISPLHF TRBJ1-6 TRBV4-3
CASSLGQGAWEQYF TRBJ2-7 TRBV11-2
CASSPGVTGLSYEQYF TRBJ2-7 TRBV19
CASSDKTGGSYEQYF TRBJ2-7 TRBV6-1
CASSPRDVPNTGELFF TRBJ2-2 TRBV9
CASSSRRQGQETQYF TRBJ2-5 TRBV13
CASSSRQGAFKNIQYF TRBJ2-4 TRBV7-9
CASKTGGGYNEQFF TRBJ2-1 TRBV27
CASSLGGFDEQFF TRBJ2-1 TRBV7-2
CASSLDPPGRNNEQFF TRBJ2-1 TRBV7-8